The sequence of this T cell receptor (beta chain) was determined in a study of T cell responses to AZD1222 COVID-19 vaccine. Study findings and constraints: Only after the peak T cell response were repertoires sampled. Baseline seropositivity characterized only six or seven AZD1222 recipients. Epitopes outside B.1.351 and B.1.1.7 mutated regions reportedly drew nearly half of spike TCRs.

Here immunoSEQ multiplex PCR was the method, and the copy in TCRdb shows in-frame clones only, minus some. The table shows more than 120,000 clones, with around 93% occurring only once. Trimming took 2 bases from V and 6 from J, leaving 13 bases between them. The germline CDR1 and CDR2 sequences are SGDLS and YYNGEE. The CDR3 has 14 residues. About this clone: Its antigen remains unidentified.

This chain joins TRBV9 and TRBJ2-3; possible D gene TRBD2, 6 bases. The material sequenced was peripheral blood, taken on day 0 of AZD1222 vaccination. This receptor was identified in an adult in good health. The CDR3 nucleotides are TGTGCCAGCAGCGTCACGGGGGTCATGGATACGCAGTATTTT. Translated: CASSVTGVMDTQYF.